These 21 T cell receptor beta chains share one sample of origin, sequenced in a study of blood T cell repertoires in COVID-19. Profiling relied on immunoSEQ multiplex PCR, and the TCRdb table lists in-frame clones only, not all of them. The sample records 62,000 or so clones, approximately 83% being singletons. Sequencing was done on a sample of peripheral blood. All receptors come from a woman aged 55-69 years with acute or convalescent COVID-19.

This chain joins TRBV7-9 and TRBJ1-6; 10 nucleotides match TRBD1. Germline lookup yields CDR1 SEHNR and CDR2 FQNEAQ (reference sequence). The CDR3 runs to 14 residues. The trim removed 4 bases at V and 9 bases at J, leaving 3 bases unmatched. This CDR3 reads CASSWGQGTSPLHF. The DNA for the CDR3 is TGTGCCAGCAGCTGGGGACAGGGGACTTCACCCCTCCACTTT.

The chain carries TRBV25-1 and TRBJ2-3; a possible D gene is TRBD2 (6 bases). This CDR3 is 15 amino acids long. The V gene's germline CDR1 is MGHDK and CDR2 SYGVNS. V was pared by 3 bases and J by 1 base, with 11 bases between. CDR3 DNA sequence: TGTGCCAGCAGTGACGGGGGACTCCGCACAGATACGCAGTATTTT. Protein product: CASSDGGLRTDTQYF.

The J gene is TRBJ2-1, the V gene TRBV9; 7 nucleotides align to TRBD2. Germline values: CDR1 SGDLS, CDR2 YYNGEE. CDR3 length: 15 residues. With V trimmed by 6 bases and J by 9 bases, 15 bases remained unmatched. The CDR3 sequence is CASTIGASGGSEQFF. The CDR3 nucleotides are TGTGCCAGCACCATCGGGGCTAGCGGAGGTTCTGAGCAGTTCTTC.

The gene calls are TRBV5-1 and TRBJ1-2, with TRBD1 identical over 11 bases. The CDR3 totals 14 residues. Germline V lookup: CDR1 SGHRS, CDR2 YFSETQ. After removal of 3 bases from V and 3 bases from J, the junction contained 1 base not matched to a gene. CDR3 region: CASSSGQGDYGYTF. The CDR3 DNA sequence: TGCGCCAGCAGCTCGGGACAGGGGGACTATGGCTACACCTTC.

V gene TRBV7-2 combines with J gene TRBJ1-5, with D uncertain. Germline V lookup: CDR1 SGHTA, CDR2 FQGNSA. This CDR3 has 13 residues. The germline V and J ends were trimmed by 2 bases and 4 bases, with 6 bases remaining between them. The CDR3 DNA reads as TGTGCCAGCAGCTTACAAAAAAATCAGCCCCAGCATTTT. Its protein is CASSLQKNQPQHF.

V usage is TRBV6-1 and J usage is TRBJ1-1, with TRBD1 matching over 8 bases. CDR1 and CDR2 (germline): MNHNS, SASEGT. This CDR3 contains 14 residues. V lost 4 bases and J lost 0; bases outside the gene matches: 1. The CDR3 DNA follows: TGTGCCAGCAGTGGGACAGGGATGAACACTGAAGCTTTCTTT. Amino acids: CASSGTGMNTEAFF.

This clone showed up just a few times. The CDR3 DNA is TGCGCCAGCAGCTTGGGACAGGGGGAAGAAAAACTGTTTTTT. Amino acid sequence: CASSLGQGEEKLFF. This sequence joins TRBV5-1 and TRBJ1-4, with 9 bases aligning to TRBD1. The CDR3 runs 14 residues. V trimming: 0 bases; J trimming: 8 bases; junction bases outside the gene matches: 2. Germline V gene data show CDR1 as SGHRS and CDR2 as YFSETQ.

The chain has TRBV5-4 and TRBJ1-1, with 7 bases identical to TRBD1. Losses at the gene ends were 4 bases for V and 5 bases for J; bases not matched to a gene: 5. This CDR3 has 13 amino acids. CDR1 is SGHNT and CDR2 is YYREEE in the germline V gene (reference sequence). The CDR3 is CASSPRQGTEAFF. In DNA, the CDR3 is TGTGCCAGCAGCCCAAGACAGGGTACTGAAGCTTTCTTT.

The chain couples TRBV29-1 to TRBJ1-5, with TRBD1 matching over 10 bases. Germline trimming cut 6 bases from V and 5 bases from J; bases unmatched to any gene: 4. Germline CDR1 reads SQVTM; CDR2 reads ANQGSEA. The CDR3 extends over 13 amino acids. CDR3 amino acids: CSVGTGVDQPQHF. The DNA of the CDR3 is TGCAGCGTGGGGACAGGGGTGGATCAGCCCCAGCATTTT.

J is TRBJ2-1 and V is TRBV2; no clear D. The CDR3 contains 16 residues. Deletions cut 2 bases from V and 0 bases from J, with 11 bases between. In germline, CDR1 is SNHLY, CDR2 FYNNEI. In DNA, the CDR3 is TGTGCCAGCAGTGAATTCTTTCGGAGCTCCTACAATGAGCAGTTCTTC. This codes for CASSEFFRSSYNEQFF.

This clone was seen once. This chain joins TRBV6-5 and TRBJ1-2, with D hard to call. This CDR3 has 14 residues. V lost 7 bases and J 4 bases, leaving 16 bases between the germline ends. Germline V gives CDR1 MNHEY, CDR2 SVGAGI. CDR3 coding DNA: TGTGCCAGCACTCGTCAGGCAGACGTCTATGGCTACACCTTC. Its protein product is CASTRQADVYGYTF.

The rearrangement links TRBV6-1 to TRBJ1-5; D gene uncertain. V was shortened by 4 bases and J by 0 bases, with 13 bases between the two germline ends. CDR1 is MNHNS and CDR2 is SASEGT in the germline V gene. CDR3 size: 16 residues. The CDR3 reads CASSAPGLISNQPQHF. In nucleotides, the CDR3 is TGTGCCAGCAGTGCCCCCGGACTGATTAGCAATCAGCCCCAGCATTTT.

J is TRBJ1-2 and V is TRBV29-1; tentative D call: TRBD1 (6 bases). This CDR3 region has 13 residues. Germline values: CDR1 SQVTM, CDR2 ANQGSEA. The germline V and J ends were trimmed by 4 bases and 1 base, with 10 bases remaining between them. CDR3 sequence reads: CSVGPRGNYGYTF. CDR3 nucleotide sequence: TGCAGCGTTGGCCCCAGGGGTAACTATGGCTACACCTTC.

The V gene is TRBV15, the J gene TRBJ1-4, with a tentative D call TRBD1 (5 bases). Trimming removed 0 bases at V and 4 bases at J, with 9 bases between. Looked up from germline, CDR1 is LNHNV and CDR2 is YYDKDF (reference sequence). The CDR3 is made up of 15 amino acids. The CDR3 spells CATSRDVQDNEKLFF. For the CDR3, the DNA is TGTGCCACCAGCAGAGATGTACAGGATAATGAAAAACTGTTTTTT.

The chain employs TRBV2 and TRBJ1-5, with 7 bases aligning to TRBD1. Germline loops: CDR1 SNHLY, CDR2 FYNNEI. The CDR3 has 13 amino acids. The J segment lost 4 bases and the V segment lost 5 bases, leaving 2 bases of the junction unmatched. Here the CDR3 reads CASSRDRNQPQHF. CDR3 nucleotide sequence: TGTGCCAGCAGTAGGGACAGAAATCAGCCCCAGCATTTT. The variable domain in full, with the rest retrieved from reference TRBV2 and TRBJ1-5, is EPEVTQTPSHQVTQMGQEVILRCVPISNHLYFYWYRQILGQKVEFLVSFYNNEISEKSEIFDDQFSVERPDGSNFTLKIRSTKLEDSAMYFCASSRDRNQPQHFGDGTRLSIL.

Here the CDR3 reads CASSSNIGYTF. As DNA, the CDR3 is TGTGCCAGCAGTTCCAACATCGGCTACACCTTC. The chain joins TRBV28 to TRBJ1-2; D is unresolved. V was trimmed by 4 bases and J by 8 bases, leaving 8 bases between them. The CDR3 sequence is 11 residues long. Germline V gene sequence: CDR1 MDHEN, CDR2 SYDVKM.

The rearrangement links TRBV5-6 to TRBJ1-6; 8 bases fit TRBD1. Losses at the gene ends were 2 bases for V and 9 bases for J; bases not matched to a gene: 10. The CDR3 sequence is 16 residues long. Per germline, CDR1 SGHDT and CDR2 YYEEEE. CDR3 DNA: TGTGCCAGCAGCTTAGGGTCAGGGGGCGCCGGTTCACCCCTCCACTTT. This gives the protein CASSLGSGGAGSPLHF.

The rearrangement uses TRBV11-3 and TRBJ2-1; 8 positions agree with TRBD2. Germline CDR1 SGHNT, CDR2 YENEEA. Germline trimming cut 4 bases from V and 7 bases from J; bases unmatched to any gene: 12. CDR3 length equals 16 residues. DNA for the CDR3: TGTGCCAGCAGCTCCAACAGCGGGAGCAGTGGGAATGAGCAGTTCTTC. Its protein product is CASSSNSGSSGNEQFF. Full variable domain (remainder filled in from reference TRBV11-3 and TRBJ2-1): EAGVVQSPRYKIIEKKQPVAFWCNPISGHNTLYWYLQNLGQGPELLIRYENEEAVDDSQLPKDRFSAERLKGVDSTLKIQPAELGDSAVYLCASSSNSGSSGNEQFFGPGTRLTVL.

The chain joins TRBV20-1 to TRBJ1-5, with 9 bases that match TRBD1. With 3 bases clipped from V and 2 bases from J, the junction kept 2 bases outside the gene matches. This CDR3 spans 14 amino acids. Germline CDR1 is DFQATT and CDR2 is SNEGSKA (reference sequence). The CDR3 reads CSASRTGGNQPQHF. The CDR3 nucleotides are TGCAGTGCTAGTAGGACAGGGGGCAATCAGCCCCAGCATTTT.

This chain uses TRBV7-8 with TRBJ2-2, with D perhaps TRBD1 (6 bases). Trimming shortened V by 1 base and J by 0 bases, and 12 bases separated the two germline ends. The germline V gene has CDR1 SGHVS and CDR2 FQNEAQ. The CDR3 runs 17 residues. In DNA form, the CDR3 reads TGTGCCAGCAGCTTAGTAGGACAGACATCGAACACCGGGGAGCTGTTTTTT. This codes for CASSLVGQTSNTGELFF. The complete variable domain, with remaining parts taken from reference TRBV7-8 and TRBJ2-2, reads GAGVSQSPRYKVAKRGQDVALRCDPISGHVSLFWYQQALGQGPEFLTYFQNEAQLDKSGLPSDRFFAERPEGSVSTLKIQRTQQEDSAVYLCASSLVGQTSNTGELFFGEGSRLTVL.

The rearrangement uses TRBV11-2 and TRBJ1-4, with D maybe TRBD1 (5 bases). Germline V gene data show CDR1 as SGHAT and CDR2 as FQNNGV. Trimming removed 2 bases at V and 8 bases at J, with 12 bases between. CDR3 length: 14 amino acids. Written as DNA, the CDR3 is TGTGCCAGCAGCTTATCCGGCGGGGCCGAAAAACTGTTTTTT. Its translation: CASSLSGGAEKLFF.